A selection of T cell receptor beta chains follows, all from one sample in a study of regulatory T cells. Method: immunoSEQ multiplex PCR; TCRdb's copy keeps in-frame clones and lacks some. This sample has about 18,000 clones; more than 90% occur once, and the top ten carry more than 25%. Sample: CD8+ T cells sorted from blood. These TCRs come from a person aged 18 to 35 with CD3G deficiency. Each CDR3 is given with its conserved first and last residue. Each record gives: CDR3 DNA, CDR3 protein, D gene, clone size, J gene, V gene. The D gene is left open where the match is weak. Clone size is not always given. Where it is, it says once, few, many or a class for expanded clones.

cdr3_nt: TGTGCCAGCAGTGAAGCACCAGGGACCTATGGCTACACCTTC; cdr3_aa: CASSEAPGTYGYTF; d_call: NA; clone_size: NA; j_call: TRBJ1-2; v_call: TRBV6-1
cdr3_nt: TGTGCCAGCAGCCGATCTGGGCCGGCTGGGGAGACCCAGTACTTC; cdr3_aa: CASSRSGPAGETQYF; d_call: NA; clone_size: NA; j_call: TRBJ2-5; v_call: TRBV7-9
cdr3_nt: TGCGCCAGCAGTGAGGATTTGGGGGGAAACTACGAGCAGTACTTC; cdr3_aa: CASSEDLGGNYEQYF; d_call: NA; clone_size: NA; j_call: TRBJ2-7; v_call: TRBV10-1
cdr3_nt: TGCGCCAGCAGCCAAGCATGGGGCCCCCTCCTGGTTCGGACCCAGTACTTC; cdr3_aa: CASSQAWGPLLVRTQYF; d_call: NA; clone_size: NA; j_call: TRBJ2-5; v_call: TRBV4-1
cdr3_nt: TGTGCCAGCAGTTTACGCGCGGCAGATACGCAGTATTTT; cdr3_aa: CASSLRAADTQYF; d_call: NA; clone_size: NA; j_call: TRBJ2-3; v_call: TRBV28
cdr3_nt: TGTGCCAGCACCTCGGGACAGGGAGCCTACGAGCAGTACTTC; cdr3_aa: CASTSGQGAYEQYF; d_call: TRBD1; clone_size: NA; j_call: TRBJ2-7; v_call: TRBV6-1
cdr3_nt: TGTGCCAGCAGCTTAGATTCCCCCGCCTACAATGAGCAGTTCTTC; cdr3_aa: CASSLDSPAYNEQFF; d_call: NA; clone_size: NA; j_call: TRBJ2-1; v_call: TRBV11-2
cdr3_nt: TGTGCCAGCAGCGTAGGGCTGTACTACGAGCAGTACTTC; cdr3_aa: CASSVGLYYEQYF; d_call: NA; clone_size: NA; j_call: TRBJ2-7; v_call: TRBV9
cdr3_nt: TGTGCCACCCAACTAGCCAGCTCCTACAATGAGCAGTTCTTC; cdr3_aa: CATQLASSYNEQFF; d_call: NA; clone_size: NA; j_call: TRBJ2-1; v_call: TRBV6-1
cdr3_nt: TGTGCCAGCAGCTCCGAGACGACAGGGGCGAACACCGGGGAGCTGTTTTTT; cdr3_aa: CASSSETTGANTGELFF; d_call: TRBD1; clone_size: NA; j_call: TRBJ2-2; v_call: TRBV7-9
cdr3_nt: TGTGCCAGCAGTTTATTGGGTACTAGCGGGAGTAGATCAGATACGCAGTATTTT; cdr3_aa: CASSLLGTSGSRSDTQYF; d_call: TRBD2; clone_size: NA; j_call: TRBJ2-3; v_call: TRBV28
cdr3_nt: TGTGCCAGCAGCGGAGGACTAGCCTACAATGAGCAGTTCTTC; cdr3_aa: CASSGGLAYNEQFF; d_call: TRBD2; clone_size: NA; j_call: TRBJ2-1; v_call: TRBV13
cdr3_nt: TGCGCCAGTAAGGGGACCGTTGCTGGCACAGATACGCAGTATTTT; cdr3_aa: CASKGTVAGTDTQYF; d_call: NA; clone_size: NA; j_call: TRBJ2-3; v_call: TRBV5-1
cdr3_nt: TGTGCCAGCAGCGTAGAGGGCCAGCCTCCAGATACGCAGTATTTT; cdr3_aa: CASSVEGQPPDTQYF; d_call: NA; clone_size: NA; j_call: TRBJ2-3; v_call: TRBV9
cdr3_nt: TGTGCCAGCAGGGAAGATGACTGGGGCACAGATACGCAGTATTTT; cdr3_aa: CASREDDWGTDTQYF; d_call: NA; clone_size: NA; j_call: TRBJ2-3; v_call: TRBV6-1
cdr3_nt: TGTGCCAGCTCACGAACGACTAGCGATACCGGGGAGCTGTTTTTT; cdr3_aa: CASSRTTSDTGELFF; d_call: TRBD2; clone_size: NA; j_call: TRBJ2-2; v_call: TRBV18
cdr3_nt: TGTGCCAGTAGTATATTGGTCGAGGACGGGACACCCCGGAACACCGGGGAGCTGTTTTTT; cdr3_aa: CASSILVEDGTPRNTGELFF; d_call: NA; clone_size: NA; j_call: TRBJ2-2; v_call: TRBV19
cdr3_nt: TGTGCCAGCAGTGACAGGGGTAGCAATCAGCCCCAGCATTTT; cdr3_aa: CASSDRGSNQPQHF; d_call: TRBD1; clone_size: NA; j_call: TRBJ1-5; v_call: TRBV6-6
cdr3_nt: TGCGCCAGCAGCCAAGTGGCAGGGAGCCTTTACGAGCAGTACTTC; cdr3_aa: CASSQVAGSLYEQYF; d_call: NA; clone_size: NA; j_call: TRBJ2-7; v_call: TRBV4-3
cdr3_nt: TGTGCCAGCAGCTTAGAGCCCTTGAGGCCTGGGGCCAACGTCCTGACTTTC; cdr3_aa: CASSLEPLRPGANVLTF; d_call: NA; clone_size: few; j_call: TRBJ2-6; v_call: TRBV11-2
cdr3_nt: TGTGCCAGCAGCCGTCCTCCGGGGGAATCCTACAATGAGCAGTTCTTC; cdr3_aa: CASSRPPGESYNEQFF; d_call: NA; clone_size: NA; j_call: TRBJ2-1; v_call: TRBV7-2
cdr3_nt: TGTGCCAGCAGCTCTGACCCGTACGAGCAGTACTTC; cdr3_aa: CASSSDPYEQYF; d_call: NA; clone_size: NA; j_call: TRBJ2-7; v_call: TRBV7-6
cdr3_nt: TGTGCCAGCAGTCCTATTTCAGGGGTCAATCAGCCCCAGCATTTT; cdr3_aa: CASSPISGVNQPQHF; d_call: NA; clone_size: few; j_call: TRBJ1-5; v_call: TRBV6-1
cdr3_nt: TGCAGCGTTGATTGGACAGGGGACTATGGCTACACCTTC; cdr3_aa: CSVDWTGDYGYTF; d_call: TRBD1; clone_size: once; j_call: TRBJ1-2; v_call: TRBV29-1
cdr3_nt: TGTGCCATCAGTGAGTCGAGGACTAGCGGGGGGCCCGGGCAGTACTTC; cdr3_aa: CAISESRTSGGPGQYF; d_call: TRBD2; clone_size: NA; j_call: TRBJ2-7; v_call: TRBV10-3
cdr3_nt: TGCGCCAGCAGCCAACTCGGCCCACAAGAGACCCAGTACTTC; cdr3_aa: CASSQLGPQETQYF; d_call: NA; clone_size: NA; j_call: TRBJ2-5; v_call: TRBV4-1
cdr3_nt: TGTGCCAGCAGTGAAGGCTGGACAGGGGGCAATCAGCCCCAGCATTTT; cdr3_aa: CASSEGWTGGNQPQHF; d_call: TRBD1; clone_size: medium-sized; j_call: TRBJ1-5; v_call: TRBV6-1
cdr3_nt: TGTGCCAGCAGTTTATCGGACAGGGGGCTGGTTTATGGCTACACCTTC; cdr3_aa: CASSLSDRGLVYGYTF; d_call: TRBD1; clone_size: NA; j_call: TRBJ1-2; v_call: TRBV27
cdr3_nt: TGTGCCAGCAGCTTAGAAGGGGGGGGACTGGGACAGCGTAGCGAGCAGTACTTC; cdr3_aa: CASSLEGGGLGQRSEQYF; d_call: NA; clone_size: once; j_call: TRBJ2-7; v_call: TRBV11-2
cdr3_nt: TGTGCCAGCAGCTTGCCACGGGGTAGGCGGGGAAAACTGTTTTTT; cdr3_aa: CASSLPRGRRGKLFF; d_call: NA; clone_size: NA; j_call: TRBJ1-4; v_call: TRBV7-3
cdr3_nt: TGTGCCAGCAGCTTACCCGGGACAGGGGGTAACGAGCAGTACTTC; cdr3_aa: CASSLPGTGGNEQYF; d_call: TRBD1; clone_size: NA; j_call: TRBJ2-7; v_call: TRBV7-9
cdr3_nt: TGCGCCAGCAGTCTCAGCCCTCGTAGCTACACCTTC; cdr3_aa: CASSLSPRSYTF; d_call: NA; clone_size: NA; j_call: TRBJ1-2; v_call: TRBV23-1
cdr3_nt: TGTGCCAGCAGCCCGTCACAGCGGGAAGGCGCAGATACGCAGTATTTT; cdr3_aa: CASSPSQREGADTQYF; d_call: TRBD2; clone_size: few; j_call: TRBJ2-3; v_call: TRBV7-9
cdr3_nt: TGTGCCAGTAGGCATAGCGCTAACTATGGCTACACCTTC; cdr3_aa: CASRHSANYGYTF; d_call: NA; clone_size: NA; j_call: TRBJ1-2; v_call: TRBV19
cdr3_nt: TGTGCCAGCATGGGACAGGGAACCTACGAGCAGTACTTC; cdr3_aa: CASMGQGTYEQYF; d_call: TRBD1; clone_size: NA; j_call: TRBJ2-7; v_call: TRBV2
cdr3_nt: TGCGCCAGCAGACCCAACGGGGGATCCAATGAGCAGTTCTTC; cdr3_aa: CASRPNGGSNEQFF; d_call: NA; clone_size: NA; j_call: TRBJ2-1; v_call: TRBV5-1
cdr3_nt: TGTGCCAGCAGTTCGGGGACTAGGGGTAATGAGCAGTTCTTC; cdr3_aa: CASSSGTRGNEQFF; d_call: TRBD2; clone_size: NA; j_call: TRBJ2-1; v_call: TRBV27
cdr3_nt: TGCGCCAGCACCTTACAGGGGCGGGCCAACGTCCTGACTTTC; cdr3_aa: CASTLQGRANVLTF; d_call: TRBD1; clone_size: NA; j_call: TRBJ2-6; v_call: TRBV10-1
cdr3_nt: TGTGCCAGTAGTATTGTGGGAGTCGATCTAAATGAGCAGTTCTTC; cdr3_aa: CASSIVGVDLNEQFF; d_call: NA; clone_size: few; j_call: TRBJ2-1; v_call: TRBV19
cdr3_nt: TGTGCCAGCAGTTACTTGCTAGCGGGGGGACCCTACGAGCAGTACTTC; cdr3_aa: CASSYLLAGGPYEQYF; d_call: TRBD2; clone_size: NA; j_call: TRBJ2-7; v_call: TRBV6-5
cdr3_nt: TGTGCCAGCAGTCCTGGCCGCGGGAGAGATACGCAGTATTTT; cdr3_aa: CASSPGRGRDTQYF; d_call: TRBD2; clone_size: NA; j_call: TRBJ2-3; v_call: TRBV28
cdr3_nt: TGTGCCAGCAGCCTAAGGACAGGGGAGCCCCAGTACTTC; cdr3_aa: CASSLRTGEPQYF; d_call: TRBD1; clone_size: NA; j_call: TRBJ2-5; v_call: TRBV11-2
cdr3_nt: TGTGCCAGCAAGAACAGGGAAACAACTAATGAAAAACTGTTTTTT; cdr3_aa: CASKNRETTNEKLFF; d_call: NA; clone_size: once; j_call: TRBJ1-4; v_call: TRBV6-5
cdr3_nt: TGTGCCAGTAGTATAGCCCAAAGCTCCTACAATGAGCAGTTCTTC; cdr3_aa: CASSIAQSSYNEQFF; d_call: NA; clone_size: NA; j_call: TRBJ2-1; v_call: TRBV19
cdr3_nt: TGCGCCAGCAGCCAGGCCGGGGCCCAGCGGGTCCACGAGCAGTACTTC; cdr3_aa: CASSQAGAQRVHEQYF; d_call: NA; clone_size: NA; j_call: TRBJ2-7; v_call: TRBV5-1
cdr3_nt: TGTGCCAGCAGTTTAGCCGGGAGTTCCACCGGGGAGCTGTTTTTT; cdr3_aa: CASSLAGSSTGELFF; d_call: NA; clone_size: once; j_call: TRBJ2-2; v_call: TRBV28
cdr3_nt: TGTGCCAGTAGTGTCTATTTACACACCGGGGAGCTGTTTTTT; cdr3_aa: CASSVYLHTGELFF; d_call: NA; clone_size: NA; j_call: TRBJ2-2; v_call: TRBV19
cdr3_nt: TGCGCCAGCAGCCAAGATGGAGGTTCCTATGGCTACACCTTC; cdr3_aa: CASSQDGGSYGYTF; d_call: NA; clone_size: NA; j_call: TRBJ1-2; v_call: TRBV4-3
cdr3_nt: TGTGCCAGCAGCCCCCGGCTGGGAGAGACCCAGTACTTC; cdr3_aa: CASSPRLGETQYF; d_call: NA; clone_size: NA; j_call: TRBJ2-5; v_call: TRBV7-6
cdr3_nt: TGTGCCAGCAGCCTAGTATCGGACACTTTTAACTATGGCTACACCTTC; cdr3_aa: CASSLVSDTFNYGYTF; d_call: NA; clone_size: NA; j_call: TRBJ1-2; v_call: TRBV7-2
cdr3_nt: TGCGCCAGCAGCCCTCCCGGGACCGGGGAGCTGTTTTTT; cdr3_aa: CASSPPGTGELFF; d_call: NA; clone_size: once; j_call: TRBJ2-2; v_call: TRBV4-1
cdr3_nt: TGTGCCAGCAGCCAGCAGGGTCGGCTAGGAGATACGCAGTATTTT; cdr3_aa: CASSQQGRLGDTQYF; d_call: NA; clone_size: NA; j_call: TRBJ2-3; v_call: TRBV7-2
cdr3_nt: TGTGCCAGCAGCGTCCATCTGAACACCGGGGAGCTGTTTTTT; cdr3_aa: CASSVHLNTGELFF; d_call: NA; clone_size: NA; j_call: TRBJ2-2; v_call: TRBV9
cdr3_nt: TGCGCCAGCAGCCTACCCGGGCCCACTGAAGCTTTCTTT; cdr3_aa: CASSLPGPTEAFF; d_call: NA; clone_size: NA; j_call: TRBJ1-1; v_call: TRBV4-1
cdr3_nt: TGTGCCAGCAGCCAATCTGTTGAAAACAGTCTCTACGAGCAGTACTTC; cdr3_aa: CASSQSVENSLYEQYF; d_call: NA; clone_size: NA; j_call: TRBJ2-7; v_call: TRBV16
cdr3_nt: TGCGCCAGCAGCCAAGTAGCGGGGGGGGAACAGGACGAGCAGTACTTC; cdr3_aa: CASSQVAGGEQDEQYF; d_call: TRBD2; clone_size: NA; j_call: TRBJ2-7; v_call: TRBV4-1